A single sample gave rise to the 26 T cell receptor beta chains below, sequenced in a study of blood T cell repertoires in COVID-19. The method was immunoSEQ multiplex PCR; TCRdb's version includes in-frame clones alone and lacks a portion of them. The data contain 240,000 or so clones, about 90% of them seen just once; the ten biggest clones take up about 1%. Sequences were obtained from PBMCs or T cells enriched from blood (not recorded which). Receptors were obtained from a man aged 50-59 years who had been exposed to COVID-19.

The chain couples TRBV19 to TRBJ2-1; the match to TRBD1 covers 11 bases. Germline V gene lookup returns CDR1 LNHDA and CDR2 SQIVND (reference sequence). J was trimmed by 9 bases and V by 7 bases; bases with no gene match: 8. There are 14 residues in the CDR3. This chain's CDR3 is CASTPDRGRVEQFF. The DNA for the CDR3 is TGTGCCAGTACCCCGGACAGGGGGCGTGTTGAGCAGTTCTTC.

V is TRBV19 and J is TRBJ1-1; no reliable D call. The CDR3 spans 16 residues. V was cut by 5 bases and J by 0 bases, with 16 bases left in between. Germline CDR1 is LNHDA and CDR2 is SQIVND (reference sequence). CDR3 residues: CASSPGLGRMNTEAFF. CDR3 bases: TGTGCCAGTAGTCCAGGACTTGGGCGGATGAACACTGAAGCTTTCTTT. Variable domain in full (rest from reference TRBV19 and TRBJ1-1): DGGITQSPKYLFRKEGQNVTLSCEQNLNHDAMYWYRQDPGQGLRLIYYSQIVNDFQKGDIAEGYSVSREKKESFPLTVTSAQKNPTAFYLCASSPGLGRMNTEAFFGQGTRLTVV.

The rearrangement joins TRBV2 to TRBJ2-5, with D possibly TRBD2 on 6 matching bases. The CDR3 extends over 15 amino acids. CDR1 is SNHLY and CDR2 is FYNNEI in the germline V gene. Trimming pared 7 bases from V and 2 bases from J, leaving 17 bases between. The CDR3 loop reads CASTPLGLIQETQYF. CDR3 nucleotide sequence: TGTGCCAGCACCCCCCTGGGACTTATTCAAGAGACCCAGTACTTC.

The rearrangement links TRBV28 to TRBJ1-4; TRBD1 matches 8 bases. The germline V gene has CDR1 MDHEN and CDR2 SYDVKM. This CDR3 spans 12 amino acids. V shed 6 bases, J shed 8 bases, and the junction held 2 bases outside the gene matches. CDR3: CASRRTGEKLFF. CDR3 nucleotides: TGTGCCAGCAGGCGGACAGGGGAAAAACTGTTTTTT.

The rearrangement uses TRBV19 and TRBJ1-1; D unresolved. Between the trimmed V and J ends, which lost 1 base and 11 bases, there was a span of 11 bases. Germline lookup yields CDR1 LNHDA and CDR2 SQIVND (reference sequence). The CDR3 loop spans 12 amino acids. Here the CDR3 DNA reads TGTGCCAGTAGTATAGGGCCGTTTACGGCTTTCTTT. This gives the protein CASSIGPFTAFF.

The CDR3 loop is CATLLQSSTDTQYF. Written as DNA, the CDR3 is TGTGCCACCCTTCTGCAGTCCAGCACAGATACGCAGTATTTT. This chain joins TRBV15 and TRBJ2-3; the D is unclear. The CDR3 loop spans 14 amino acids. Trimming took off 8 bases at V and 0 bases at J, with 12 bases between the two ends. The germline V gene encodes CDR1 LNHNV and CDR2 YYDKDF (reference sequence).

V usage is TRBV5-1 and J usage is TRBJ1-6; D ambiguous. CDR1 is SGHRS and CDR2 is YFSETQ in the germline V gene. This CDR3 comprises 14 residues. With 0 bases removed from V and 9 bases from J, the gap between germline ends came to 10 bases. The CDR3 protein is CASSLGNPGSPLHF. The CDR3 DNA reads as TGCGCCAGCAGCTTGGGTAATCCGGGTTCACCCCTCCACTTT.

The chain employs TRBV5-1 and TRBJ1-4; 7 bases are a match to TRBD1. In germline, CDR1 is SGHRS, CDR2 YFSETQ. The CDR3 extends over 15 amino acids. The trim removed 3 bases at V and 8 bases at J, leaving 10 bases unmatched. CDR3 sequence (DNA): TGCGCCAGCAGCTCTAACAGGGGCGTTCCGGAAAAACTGTTTTTT. This codes for CASSSNRGVPEKLFF.

V and J are TRBV28 and TRBJ1-1, with a tentative D call TRBD1 (6 bases). In germline, CDR1 is MDHEN, CDR2 SYDVKM. Trimming removed 2 bases from V and 0 bases from J, with 10 bases in between. CDR3 length: 15 amino acids. The CDR3 DNA reads TGTGCCAGCAGTTTACCCCAGGGGATGAACACTGAAGCTTTCTTT. Translated: CASSLPQGMNTEAFF.

The chain carries TRBV27 and TRBJ1-4; 11 bases are a match to TRBD1. The trim removed 1 base at V and 8 bases at J, leaving 3 bases unmatched. This CDR3 comprises 15 residues. Germline V gene sequence: CDR1 MNHEY, CDR2 SMNVEV (reference sequence). Written as DNA, the CDR3 is TGTGCCAGCAGTTTATGGGGACAGGGGGTAGAAAAACTGTTTTTT. Its protein product is CASSLWGQGVEKLFF.

This chain uses TRBV11-2 with TRBJ2-7; 8 bases match TRBD2. The V and J ends lost 5 bases and 4 bases, in that order; junction bases with no gene match: 10. CDR1 and CDR2 (germline): SGHAT, FQNNGV. This CDR3 contains 15 residues. DNA of the CDR3: TGTGCCAGCAGCCTCAACCGGGAGGGGGGATACGAGCAGTACTTC. Amino acid sequence: CASSLNREGGYEQYF.

The genes are TRBV18 and TRBJ2-7, with D perhaps TRBD2 (5 bases). Germline V gives CDR1 KGHSH, CDR2 LQKENI. The CDR3 loop spans 12 amino acids. V was cut by 3 bases and J by 3 bases, with 6 bases left in between. CDR3 sequence: CASSPGDYEQYF. CDR3 nucleotide sequence: TGTGCCAGCTCACCGGGAGACTACGAGCAGTACTTC.

The chain recombines TRBV7-3 with TRBJ1-1; D possibly corresponds to TRBD1 (5 bases). This CDR3 has 17 amino acids. Germline V gives CDR1 SGHTA, CDR2 FQGTGA. V was pared by 2 bases and J by 0 bases, with 16 bases between. CDR3 bases: TGTGCCAGCAGCTTACGATCTCCGACAGACCTGAACACTGAAGCTTTCTTT. This encodes CASSLRSPTDLNTEAFF.

This chain joins TRBV10-3 and TRBJ1-5, with 9 nucleotides matching TRBD1. This CDR3 region has 14 residues. CDR1 ENHRY and CDR2 SYGVKD come from the germline V gene. The V and J ends lost 4 bases and 4 bases, in that order; junction bases with no gene match: 2. This CDR3 reads CAISGTGANQPQHF. The CDR3 coding sequence is TGTGCCATCAGTGGGACAGGGGCTAATCAGCCCCAGCATTTT.

V gene TRBV30 combines with J gene TRBJ2-7; 10 bases fit TRBD2. Germline-derived CDR1 and CDR2 are GTSNPN and SVGIG (reference sequence). The CDR3 is 14 residues long. With V trimmed by 2 bases and J by 4 bases, 5 bases remained unmatched. The chain's CDR3 is CAWSQAGGPYEQYF. In DNA, the CDR3 is TGTGCCTGGAGTCAAGCGGGGGGGCCTTACGAGCAGTACTTC.

This chain links TRBV19 with TRBJ1-2; possibly TRBD1 for D (5 bases). The CDR3 sequence is 11 residues long. Germline lookup yields CDR1 LNHDA and CDR2 SQIVND (reference sequence). Trimming took off 11 bases at V and 3 bases at J, with 10 bases between the two ends. This chain's CDR3 is CALDSYYGYTF. The CDR3 DNA follows: TGTGCCCTTGACAGCTACTATGGCTACACCTTC. Supplemented by reference TRBV19 and TRBJ1-2, the full variable domain reads DGGITQSPKYLFRKEGQNVTLSCEQNLNHDAMYWYRQDPGQGLRLIYYSQIVNDFQKGDIAEGYSVSREKKESFPLTVTSAQKNPTAFYLCALDSYYGYTFGSGTRLTVV.

This chain links TRBV5-1 with TRBJ2-3; D gene uncertain. The CDR3 length is 14 residues. Germline CDR1 is SGHRS and CDR2 is YFSETQ. Trimming shortened V by 6 bases and J by 1 base, and 12 bases separated the two germline ends. The CDR3 nucleotides read TGCGCCAGCACCCCCCTGGGCGGCACAGATACGCAGTATTTT. Its protein product is CASTPLGGTDTQYF.

J is TRBJ2-1 and V is TRBV15, with 11 bases matching TRBD2. V gave up 0 bases and J gave up 4 bases; unmatched junction bases: 5. The length of the CDR3 is 17 residues. Looked up from germline, CDR1 is LNHNV and CDR2 is YYDKDF (reference sequence). CDR3 coding DNA: TGTGCCACCAGCAGAGACCTAGCGGGGGGTAGTTACAATGAGCAGTTCTTC. Amino acid sequence: CATSRDLAGGSYNEQFF.

The chain combines TRBV28 with TRBJ2-1, with 15 bases aligning to TRBD2. The CDR3 length is 16 residues. The V gene end was trimmed by 5 bases and the J gene end by 15 bases; junction bases not matched to a gene: 14. Germline-derived CDR1 and CDR2 are MDHEN and SYDVKM. This CDR3 reads CASSINGLAGGWERFF. The CDR3 DNA reads as TGTGCCAGCAGTATAAATGGACTAGCGGGAGGGTGGGAGAGGTTCTTC.

This clone has just one count. The rearrangement links TRBV11-2 to TRBJ1-5; D is possibly TRBD1 (6 bases). CDR3 length: 16 amino acids. The ends were cut back, 8 bases at V and 0 bases at J, with 17 bases in the middle. Looked up from germline, CDR1 is SGHAT and CDR2 is FQNNGV. DNA of the CDR3: TGTGCCAGCTCCGCAGGGGCAGTCAATAGCAATCAGCCCCAGCATTTT. The encoded protein is CASSAGAVNSNQPQHF.

The chain couples TRBV7-3 to TRBJ2-1; 8 nucleotides align to TRBD1. This CDR3 spans 14 amino acids. With V trimmed by 2 bases and J by 3 bases, 0 bases remained unmatched. Germline V gives CDR1 SGHTA, CDR2 FQGTGA. The CDR3 DNA sequence: TGTGCCAGCAGCTTAGACAGGGGCTACAATGAGCAGTTCTTC. Its protein is CASSLDRGYNEQFF. The complete variable domain, with remaining parts taken from reference TRBV7-3 and TRBJ2-1, reads GAGVSQTPSNKVTEKGKYVELRCDPISGHTALYWYRQSLGQGPEFLIYFQGTGAADDSGLPNDRFFAVRPEGSVSTLKIQRTERGDSAVYLCASSLDRGYNEQFFGPGTRLTVL.

The chain uses TRBV5-1 and TRBJ2-1; 7 bases are a match to TRBD1. CDR1 and CDR2 (germline): SGHRS, YFSETQ. This CDR3 has 15 amino acids. V shed 4 bases, J shed 7 bases, and the junction held 11 bases outside the gene matches. For the CDR3, the DNA is TGCGCCAGCAGCCCACACCGGGACAGAACTAATGAGCAGTTCTTC. Protein: CASSPHRDRTNEQFF.

The chain has TRBV25-1 and TRBJ1-2; weak D call: TRBD1 (6 bases). The CDR3 runs to 12 residues. V was pared by 7 bases and J by 6 bases, with 12 bases between. Germline CDR1 and CDR2: MGHDK and SYGVNS. CDR3 region: CASKGRGHGYTF. CDR3 nucleotide sequence: TGTGCCAGCAAGGGCAGGGGACATGGCTACACCTTC.

The rearrangement links TRBV5-1 to TRBJ2-2; D unresolved. This CDR3 has 15 amino acids. Trimming took off 0 bases at V and 4 bases at J, with 10 bases between the two ends. The germline CDR1 and CDR2 sequences are SGHRS and YFSETQ. The CDR3 region is CASSLDASPTGELFF. CDR3 nucleotide sequence: TGCGCCAGCAGCTTGGACGCCAGTCCCACCGGGGAGCTGTTTTTT.

The chain joins TRBV5-1 to TRBJ2-7; TRBD2 aligns across 11 bases. The CDR3 covers 19 residues. From germline, CDR1 is SGHRS and CDR2 YFSETQ. Trimming cost V 4 bases and J 5 bases; bases outside gene matches: 20. The CDR3 is CASSRDPHASGRKLDEQYV. Written as DNA, the CDR3 is TGCGCCAGCAGCCGAGATCCCCATGCTAGCGGGAGGAAACTGGACGAGCAGTACGTC.

The genes are TRBV29-1 and TRBJ1-3, with D unclear. The CDR3 runs 14 residues. Germline CDR1 and CDR2: SQVTM and ANQGSEA. The ends were cut back, 4 bases at V and 0 bases at J, with 10 bases in the middle. CDR3 in amino acids: CSVVRRDSGNTIYF. CDR3 nucleotide sequence: TGCAGCGTTGTAAGACGGGACTCTGGAAACACCATATATTTT.